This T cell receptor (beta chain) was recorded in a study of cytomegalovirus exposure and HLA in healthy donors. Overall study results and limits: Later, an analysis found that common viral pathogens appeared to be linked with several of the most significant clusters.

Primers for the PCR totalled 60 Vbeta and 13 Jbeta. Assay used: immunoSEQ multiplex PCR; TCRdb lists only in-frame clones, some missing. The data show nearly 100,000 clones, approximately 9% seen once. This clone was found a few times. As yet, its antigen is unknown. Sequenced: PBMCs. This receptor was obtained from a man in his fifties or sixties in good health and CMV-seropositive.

CDR3 sequence reads: CASSPQSGNTIYF. The CDR3 DNA reads TGTGCCAGCTCACCCCAATCTGGAAACACCATATATTTT. The V and J genes are TRBV18 and TRBJ1-3, with no clear D. Trimming shortened V by 3 bases and J by 1 base, and 4 bases separated the two germline ends. Germline values: CDR1 KGHSH, CDR2 LQKENI. The CDR3 length is 13 residues.